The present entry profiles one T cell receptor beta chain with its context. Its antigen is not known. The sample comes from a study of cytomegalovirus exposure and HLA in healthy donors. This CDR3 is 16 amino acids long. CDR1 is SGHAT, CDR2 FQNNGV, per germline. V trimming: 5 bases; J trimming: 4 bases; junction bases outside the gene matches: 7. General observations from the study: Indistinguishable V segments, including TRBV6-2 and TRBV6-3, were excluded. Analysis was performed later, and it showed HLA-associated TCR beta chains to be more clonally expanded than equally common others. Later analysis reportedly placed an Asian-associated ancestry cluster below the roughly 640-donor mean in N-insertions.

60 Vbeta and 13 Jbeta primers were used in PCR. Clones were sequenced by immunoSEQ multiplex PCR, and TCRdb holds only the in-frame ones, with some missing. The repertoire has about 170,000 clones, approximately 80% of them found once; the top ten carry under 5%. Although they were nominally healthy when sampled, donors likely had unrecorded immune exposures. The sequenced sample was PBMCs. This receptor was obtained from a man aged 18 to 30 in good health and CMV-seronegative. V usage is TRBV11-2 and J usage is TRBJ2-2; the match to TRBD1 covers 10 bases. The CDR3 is CASSGDRGRGTGELFF. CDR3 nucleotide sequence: TGTGCCAGCAGCGGGGACAGGGGCCGAGGCACCGGGGAGCTGTTTTTT. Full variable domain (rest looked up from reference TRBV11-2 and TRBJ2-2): EAGVAQSPRYKIIEKRQSVAFWCNPISGHATLYWYQQILGQGPKLLIQFQNNGVVDDSQLPKDRFSAERLKGVDSTLKIQPAKLEDSAVYLCASSGDRGRGTGELFFGEGSRLTVL.